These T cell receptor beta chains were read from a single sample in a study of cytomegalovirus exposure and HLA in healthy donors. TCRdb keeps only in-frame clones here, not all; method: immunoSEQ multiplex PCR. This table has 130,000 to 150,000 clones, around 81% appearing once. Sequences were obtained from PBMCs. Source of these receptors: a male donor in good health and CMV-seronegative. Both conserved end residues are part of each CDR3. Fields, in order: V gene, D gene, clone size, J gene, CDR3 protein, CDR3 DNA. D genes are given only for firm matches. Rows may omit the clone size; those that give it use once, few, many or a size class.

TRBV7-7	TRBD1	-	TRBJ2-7	CASSLNPDRSYEQYF	TGTGCTAGCAGCTTAAACCCGGACAGGTCCTACGAGCAGTACTTC
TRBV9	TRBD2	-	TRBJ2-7	CASSPGLAGYEQYF	TGTGCCAGCAGCCCCGGACTAGCGGGATACGAGCAGTACTTC
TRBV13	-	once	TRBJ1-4	CASSLAGALTTNEKLFF	TGTGCCAGCAGCTTAGCAGGGGCTTTAACAACTAATGAAAAACTGTTTTTT
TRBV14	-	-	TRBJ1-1	CASSPLSEAFF	TGTGCCAGCAGCCCTCTGTCTGAAGCTTTCTTT
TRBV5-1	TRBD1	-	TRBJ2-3	CASSQQGPTDTQYF	TGCGCCAGCAGCCAACAGGGGCCCACAGATACGCAGTATTTT
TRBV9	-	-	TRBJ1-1	CASSPRGRGGLDTEAFF	TGTGCCAGCAGCCCACGAGGAAGGGGAGGTTTGGACACTGAAGCTTTCTTT
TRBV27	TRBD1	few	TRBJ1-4	CASSSRGQYNEKLFF	TGTGCCAGCAGCTCCCGGGGACAGTACAATGAAAAACTGTTTTTT
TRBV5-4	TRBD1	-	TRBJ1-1	CASSPGQGGIGDTEAFF	TGTGCCAGCAGCCCCGGACAGGGGGGGATTGGGGACACTGAAGCTTTCTTT
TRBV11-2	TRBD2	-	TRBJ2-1	CASSQLAGVSYNEQFF	TGTGCCAGCAGCCAGCTAGCGGGAGTTTCCTACAATGAGCAGTTCTTC
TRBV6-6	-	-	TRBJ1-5	CASRSFGNQPQHF	TGTGCCAGCAGATCATTTGGCAATCAGCCCCAGCATTTT
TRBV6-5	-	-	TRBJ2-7	CASSRGNEQYF	TGTGCCAGCAGTAGAGGGAACGAGCAGTACTTC
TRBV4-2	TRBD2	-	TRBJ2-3	CASSQAAGDLDTQYF	TGTGCCAGCAGCCAAGCAGCGGGAGACTTAGATACGCAGTATTTT
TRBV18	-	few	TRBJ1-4	CASSPTLEKLFF	TGTGCCAGCTCACCGACTCTAGAAAAACTGTTTTTT
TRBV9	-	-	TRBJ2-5	CASSVVGRGETQYF	TGTGCCAGCAGCGTGGTAGGGAGAGGAGAGACCCAGTACTTC
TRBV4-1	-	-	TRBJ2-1	CASSQGGWQGDEQFF	TGCGCCAGCAGCCAGGGGGGTTGGCAGGGCGATGAGCAGTTCTTC
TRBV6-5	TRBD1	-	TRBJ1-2	CASSYSVTGVRGYTF	TGTGCCAGCAGTTACTCCGTGACAGGGGTTAGGGGCTACACCTTC
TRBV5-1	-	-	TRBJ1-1	CASSLEKFTGYKEAFF	TGCGCCAGCAGCTTGGAAAAATTCACAGGGTACAAGGAAGCTTTCTTT
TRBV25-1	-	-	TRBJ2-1	CASSESGILYNEQFF	TGTGCCAGCAGTGAATCAGGCATTCTCTACAATGAGCAGTTCTTC
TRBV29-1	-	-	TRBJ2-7	CSVEDRSGKGTYEQYF	TGCAGCGTTGAAGATCGATCGGGGAAGGGTACCTACGAGCAGTACTTC
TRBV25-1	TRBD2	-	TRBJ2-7	CASNSPLAGSYEQYF	TGTGCCAGCAATTCCCCACTAGCGGGGTCCTACGAGCAGTACTTC
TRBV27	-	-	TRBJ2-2	CASAGNTGELFF	TGTGCCAGCGCGGGCAACACCGGGGAGCTGTTTTTT
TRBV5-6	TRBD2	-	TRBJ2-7	CASSLEGRREWVYEQYF	TGTGCCAGCAGCTTGGAGGGGAGGCGGGAGTGGGTATACGAGCAGTACTTC
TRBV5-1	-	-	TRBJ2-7	CASSLRGTGNYEQYF	TGCGCCAGCAGCTTGCGTGGGACTGGAAATTACGAGCAGTACTTC
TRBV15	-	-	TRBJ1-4	CATSANRGGNEKLFF	TGTGCCACCAGCGCGAATCGGGGAGGTAATGAAAAACTGTTTTTT
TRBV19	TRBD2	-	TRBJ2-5	CASSRLAGGRDQETQYF	TGTGCCAGTAGTAGGCTAGCGGGGGGACGAGACCAAGAGACCCAGTACTTC
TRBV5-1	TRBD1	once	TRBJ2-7	CASSRDRGSEQYF	TGCGCCAGCAGCAGGGACAGGGGATCCGAGCAGTACTTC
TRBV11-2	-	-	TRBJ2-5	CASSLGLGGQETQYF	TGTGCCAGCAGCTTAGGGTTGGGGGGCCAAGAGACCCAGTACTTC
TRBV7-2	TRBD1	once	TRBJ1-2	CASSTGPSSGYTF	TGTGCCAGCTCGACAGGGCCCTCCAGCGGCTACACCTTC
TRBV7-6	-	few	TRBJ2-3	CASSSGQTDTQYF	TGTGCCAGCAGCTCTGGACAGACAGATACGCAGTATTTT
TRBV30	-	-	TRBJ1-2	CAWSGKLDNGYTF	TGTGCCTGGAGTGGGAAGCTCGACAATGGCTACACCTTC
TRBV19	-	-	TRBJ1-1	CASSGQTFRLKEAFF	TGTGCCAGTAGTGGTCAGACATTTCGCCTGAAGGAAGCTTTCTTT
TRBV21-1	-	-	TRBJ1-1	CASSRDRSTVGEAFF	TGTGCCAGCAGCAGAGACAGGAGTACAGTGGGTGAAGCTTTCTTT
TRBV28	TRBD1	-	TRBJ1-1	CASSLVTPGGNTEAFF	TGTGCCAGCAGTTTGGTCACCCCAGGGGGGAACACTGAAGCTTTCTTT
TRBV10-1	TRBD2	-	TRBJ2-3	CASSESTGLAGGVQYF	TGCGCCAGCAGTGAGTCTACCGGTCTAGCGGGAGGGGTGCAGTATTTT
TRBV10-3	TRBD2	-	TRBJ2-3	CAIMSSGEEDTQYF	TGTGCCATCATGAGTAGCGGGGAGGAAGATACGCAGTATTTT
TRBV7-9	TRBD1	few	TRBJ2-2	CASSAGTGVSTGELFF	TGTGCCAGCAGCGCAGGGACAGGGGTTTCCACCGGGGAGCTGTTTTTT